The 29 T cell receptor beta chains listed next were all sequenced from one sample in a study of breast tumors, draining lymph nodes, adjacent tissues. Breast cancer patients provided tissue from their axillary draining lymph nodes. Via MiXCR, TCRdb re-called the multiplex PCR reads, giving one row per CDR3 protein. The table shows roughly 260,000 distinct CDR3 sequences, with over 30% occurring only once. The sequenced material came from axillary lymph node tissue. All receptors derive from a female donor with breast cancer. Some clones in this sample may be carry-over from other donors' samples.

Remarks on this clonotype: Possible read error: a much larger clone is one base away. The DNA of the CDR3 is TGTGCCAGCAGCCGAGCGTATGAGCAGTTCTTC. Translating it yields CASSRAYEQFF. The chain recombines TRBV3-1 with TRBJ2-1; D is uncertain. Germline V gives CDR1 LGHDT, CDR2 YNNKEL (reference sequence). This CDR3 is built from 11 residues. Trimming removed 4 bases at V and 8 bases at J, with 6 bases between.

The table lists this clonotype with many counts. The V gene is TRBV24-1, the J gene TRBJ2-3; 8 bases fit TRBD1. This CDR3 has 15 residues. The germline V gene has CDR1 KGHDR and CDR2 SFDVKD. V was pared by 4 bases and J by 4 bases, with 6 bases of the junction left unmatched. As DNA, the CDR3 is TGTGCCACCAGTGAAGTCAGGACAGGGTCAGATACGCAGTATTTT. It encodes CATSEVRTGSDTQYF.

This rearrangement joins TRBV5-6 to TRBJ2-2, with 12 nucleotides matching TRBD1. CDR1 and CDR2 (germline): SGHDT, YYEEEE. This CDR3 region has 17 residues. Trimming at V came to 5 bases and at J to 8 bases, leaving 13 bases not matched to a gene. The CDR3 region has the DNA TGTGCCAGCAGAGGGGACAGGGGGCGCGTCTCCGGGGGGGAGCTGTTTTTT. This sequence encodes CASRGDRGRVSGGELFF. Filled out from reference TRBV5-6 and TRBJ2-2, the complete variable domain reads DAGVTQSPTHLIKTRGQQVTLRCSPKSGHDTVSWYQQALGQGPQFIFQYYEEEERQRGNFPDRFSGHQFPNYSSELNVNALLLGDSALYLCASRGDRGRVSGGELFFGEGSRLTVL.

This clonotype was seen a few times. The chain uses TRBV9 and TRBJ1-1; D is uncertain. V lost 4 bases, J lost 2 bases, and 12 bases lay in between. This CDR3 is built from 14 residues. CDR1 and CDR2 (germline): SGDLS, YYNGEE. CDR3 in DNA: TGTGCCAGCAGCATAGACGGATTAAACACTGAAGCTTTCTTT. Encoded protein: CASSIDGLNTEAFF.

About this clonotype: A single base separates this from a much larger clone, so it may be a read error. The chain has TRBV6-5 and TRBJ2-7; 9 nucleotides align to TRBD1. CDR1 is MNHEY, CDR2 SVGAGI, per germline. The V and J ends lost 11 bases and 7 bases, in that order; junction bases with no gene match: 12. This CDR3 spans 13 amino acids. CDR3 sequence: CAVWPQGAGEQYF. The CDR3 DNA is TGTGCCGTTTGGCCACAGGGGGCGGGTGAGCAGTACTTC.

In its sample, this clonotype was seen many times. The chain carries TRBV7-9 and TRBJ1-3; D call uncertain. This CDR3 is 14 amino acids long. Looked up from germline, CDR1 is SEHNR and CDR2 is FQNEAQ (reference sequence). The ends were cut back, 3 bases at V and 4 bases at J, with 10 bases in the middle. In nucleotides, the CDR3 is TGTGCCAGCAGCTTTGGCCCGAGAGGAAACACCATATATTTT. As protein: CASSFGPRGNTIYF.

The gene calls are TRBV9 and TRBJ1-4; D perhaps matches TRBD1 (6 bases). The V end lost 0 bases, the J end lost 8 bases, and 26 bases lay between the germline ends. The CDR3 has 19 residues. Germline values: CDR1 SGDLS, CDR2 YYNGEE. The CDR3, as DNA: TGTGCCAGCAGCGTAGGACTAGCGACAGATACGGGGAGGGGGGAAAAACTGTTTTTT. Translated, it gives CASSVGLATDTGRGEKLFF.

The sample holds a few counts of this clonotype. The chain links TRBV30 to TRBJ2-7; 10 bases are shared with TRBD1. Germline-derived CDR1 and CDR2 are GTSNPN and SVGIG (reference sequence). V was pared by 0 bases and J by 3 bases, with 5 bases of the junction left unmatched. There are 15 residues in the CDR3. The CDR3 DNA follows: TGTGCCTGGAGTGTACGTGACAGGGGGCGCTACGAGCAGTACTTC. Its translation: CAWSVRDRGRYEQYF.

This clonotype has ten or more counts. V is TRBV20-1 and J is TRBJ1-2, with 10 positions matching TRBD1. The CDR3 runs 12 residues. J was trimmed by 8 bases and V by 3 bases; bases with no gene match: 3. The germline V gene has CDR1 DFQATT and CDR2 SNEGSKA (reference sequence). The CDR3 reads CSARDRGVGYTF. DNA for the CDR3: TGCAGTGCTAGGGACAGGGGGGTCGGCTACACCTTC.

This clonotype was recorded at least ten times. This rearrangement joins TRBV11-3 to TRBJ1-2, with D perhaps matching TRBD1 (6 bases). The CDR3 spans 14 residues. Germline loops: CDR1 SGHNT, CDR2 YENEEA. Trimming stripped 5 bases from V and 4 bases from J, with 14 bases between. The CDR3 reads CASSPEQGFYGYTF. In DNA, the CDR3 is TGTGCCAGCAGCCCTGAACAGGGCTTCTATGGCTACACCTTC.

This clonotype was seen a single time. A much larger clone sits a single nucleotide away, making a read error possible. The V call is TRBV11-3, the J call TRBJ2-1; 14 nucleotides line up with TRBD2. V was pared by 3 bases and J by 12 bases, with 10 bases of the junction left unmatched. The germline gives CDR1 SGHNT, CDR2 YENEEA. The CDR3 covers 16 residues. The CDR3 loop reads CASSLGTSGRGGVQFF. In DNA form, the CDR3 reads TGTGCCAGCAGCTTGGGGACTAGCGGGAGAGGGGGGGTGCAGTTCTTC.

The J gene is TRBJ1-6, the V gene TRBV12-5, with D possibly being TRBD1 (5 bases). The ends were cut back, 3 bases at V and 13 bases at J, with 16 bases in the middle. The CDR3 loop spans 14 amino acids. Germline V gene sequence: CDR1 LGHNT, CDR2 FRNRAP. DNA for the CDR3: TGTGCTAGTGGTTTCGGGTATGGGGGGTCGCCCCTCCACTTT. Protein: CASGFGYGGSPLHF. Full variable domain (rest looked up from reference TRBV12-5 and TRBJ1-6): DARVTQTPRHKVTEMGQEVTMRCQPILGHNTVFWYRQTMMQGLELLAYFRNRAPLDDSGMPKDRFSAEMPDATLATLKIQPSEPRDSAVYFCASGFGYGGSPLHFGNGTRLTVT.

This clonotype was seen repeatedly, ten times or more. The chain employs TRBV4-1 and TRBJ1-3, with D hard to call. This CDR3 is 15 amino acids long. Germline-derived CDR1 and CDR2 are MGHRA and YSYEKL. V lost 1 base and J 2 bases, leaving 9 bases between the germline ends. CDR3 protein: CASSQVDGAGNTIYF. CDR3 bases: TGCGCCAGCAGCCAAGTCGATGGTGCTGGAAACACCATATATTTT.

For this clonotype: One end of the junction does not line up with germline, which may come from a read error. The chain has TRBV11-2 and TRBJ1-2, with D maybe TRBD1 (5 bases). This CDR3 region has 12 residues. Germline V CDR1 and CDR2: SGHAT, FQNNGV. CDR3 DNA sequence: TGTGCCAACAGCTCCGGGACCTATGGCTACACCTTC. Its translation: CANSSGTYGYTF.

This clonotype was observed a handful of times. The genes are TRBV3-1 and TRBJ2-3; D call uncertain. The CDR3 consists of 14 residues. V gave up 0 bases and J gave up 4 bases, with 8 bases separating them. Germline CDR1 and CDR2: LGHDT and YNNKEL (reference sequence). The CDR3 loop is CASSQDVVADTQYF. In nucleotides, the CDR3 is TGTGCCAGCAGCCAAGATGTGGTGGCAGATACGCAGTATTTT.

This clonotype came up many times. The chain carries TRBV7-2 and TRBJ2-7; D uncertain. CDR1 and CDR2 from the germline V gene are SGHTA and FQGNSA. The CDR3 runs 12 residues. The V end was cut by 5 bases, the J end by 7 bases, with 12 bases between. As DNA, the CDR3 is TGTGCCAGCAGCCCCATTCGGTCTGAGCAGTACTTC. This gives the protein CASSPIRSEQYF.

This clonotype was detected many times. The chain employs TRBV20-1 and TRBJ2-1, with 14 bases matching TRBD2. This CDR3 has 15 residues. Germline V CDR1 and CDR2: DFQATT, SNEGSKA (reference sequence). V was pared by 1 base and J by 7 bases, with 3 bases of the junction left unmatched. This CDR3 is CSARVGTSGRNEQFF. CDR3 DNA sequence: TGCAGTGCTAGAGTAGGGACTAGCGGGAGAAATGAGCAGTTCTTC.

The CDR3 DNA reads as TGTGCCAGCAGCTCACCAGGGACAGGGCAGCCCCAGCATTTT. Translation gives CASSSPGTGQPQHF. This sequence joins TRBV7-2 and TRBJ1-5; 9 positions agree with TRBD1. Germline values: CDR1 SGHTA, CDR2 FQGNSA. V lost 4 bases and J lost 7; bases outside the gene matches: 5. This CDR3 comprises 14 residues.

The CDR3 DNA follows: TGCGCCAGCAGTGAGTCGGGCAGCTCTGAGCAGTTCTTC. It codes for CASSESGSSEQFF. The chain uses TRBV10-1 and TRBJ2-1; D is uncertain. The ends were cut back, 0 bases at V and 9 bases at J, with 9 bases in the middle. Germline V CDR1 and CDR2: WNHNN, SYGVQD (reference sequence). The CDR3 totals 13 residues.

There are a few counts of this clonotype. The chain combines TRBV6-5 with TRBJ2-5; maybe TRBD2 (6 bases). V lost 6 bases, J lost 9 bases, and 14 bases lay in between. The CDR3 runs to 12 residues. CDR1 is MNHEY, CDR2 SVGAGI, per germline. CDR3 in DNA: TGTGCCAGCAGCCTCGGGACTTCGCCCCAGTACTTC. Translation gives CASSLGTSPQYF.

This clonotype has at least ten counts. This chain connects TRBV7-6 to TRBJ2-7; perhaps D is TRBD1 or TRBD2 (5 bases each). The CDR3 runs 13 residues. V was clipped by 0 bases and J by 3 bases, with 6 bases between them. Germline CDR1 SGHVS, CDR2 FNYEAQ. In nucleotides, the CDR3 is TGTGCCAGCAGCTTAGCGGGACGCTACGAGCAGTACTTC. As protein: CASSLAGRYEQYF. Filled out from reference TRBV7-6 and TRBJ2-7, the complete variable domain reads GAGVSQSPRYKVTKRGQDVALRCDPISGHVSLYWYRQALGQGPEFLTYFNYEAQQDKSGLPNDRFSAERPEGSISTLTIQRTEQRDSAMYRCASSLAGRYEQYFGPGTRLTVT.

This clonotype has just a few counts. V is TRBV28 and J is TRBJ2-2, with TRBD2 identical over 16 bases. This CDR3 is 18 amino acids long. CDR1 MDHEN and CDR2 SYDVKM come from the germline V gene. Unmatched junction bases numbered 4, after V lost 6 bases and J lost 0 bases. DNA for the CDR3: TGTGCCAGCAGCCCGGGACTAGCGGGAGGGGCGAACACCGGGGAGCTGTTTTTT. Translating gives CASSPGLAGGANTGELFF.

This clonotype was detected many times. The chain is built from TRBV29-1 and TRBJ1-2; D unresolved. Germline V CDR1 and CDR2: SQVTM, ANQGSEA. CDR3 length: 16 residues. The V gene lost 0 bases and the J gene lost 2 bases, with 16 bases spanning the gap. The chain's CDR3 is CSVEDLEAGLNYGYTF. CDR3 nucleotide sequence: TGCAGCGTTGAAGATCTAGAGGCAGGATTAAACTATGGCTACACCTTC.

This clonotype came up many times. The chain uses TRBV29-1 and TRBJ2-3; a weak D match, TRBD2 (6 bases). V lost 5 bases and J lost 0, with 15 bases in between. Germline CDR1 and CDR2: SQVTM and ANQGSEA. The CDR3 is 15 residues long. The CDR3 DNA is TGCAGCGTTTCATTCGCGGGGTCTAGCACAGATACGCAGTATTTT. Translated: CSVSFAGSSTDTQYF.

This clonotype was counted between two and nine times. The rearrangement links TRBV6-2 or TRBV6-3 to TRBJ2-7; TRBD2 matches 7 bases. The CDR3 is 14 amino acids. CDR1 and CDR2 (germline): MNHEY, SVGEGT. V lost 2 bases, J lost 6 bases, and 7 bases stayed unmatched. CDR3 DNA sequence: TGTGCCAGCAGTTACAACGCGGGAGTGTCCGAGCAGTACTTC. This codes for CASSYNAGVSEQYF.

In its sample, this clonotype was seen a few times. The rearrangement joins TRBV27 to TRBJ2-1, with 7 bases identical to TRBD2. The J segment lost 1 base and the V segment lost 5 bases, leaving 5 bases of the junction unmatched. CDR3 length: 15 residues. Per the germline V gene, CDR1 is MNHEY and CDR2 is SMNVEV (reference sequence). CDR3 sequence: CASSVAGWSYNEQFF. In DNA form, the CDR3 reads TGTGCCAGCAGTGTAGCGGGTTGGTCCTACAATGAGCAGTTCTTC.

Turning to this clonotype: This could be a read error, since a much larger clone is one nucleotide away. This rearrangement joins TRBV12-5 to TRBJ2-3, with TRBD2 as a possible D gene (6 bases). This CDR3 has 16 residues. From germline, CDR1 is LGHNT and CDR2 FRNRAP. Here the CDR3 reads CASGLVISASADTRYF. The CDR3 DNA follows: TGTGCTAGTGGTTTGGTAATTTCGGCTAGCGCAGATACGCGGTATTTT.

This clonotype was recorded many times. CDR3 residues: CASFLRGRANYGYTF. The DNA for the CDR3 is TGTGCCAGCTTTCTTAGGGGCAGAGCTAACTATGGCTACACCTTC. This chain joins TRBV2 and TRBJ1-2; possibly TRBD1 for D (5 bases). This CDR3 has 15 residues. V was trimmed by 8 bases and J by 0 bases, leaving 16 bases between them. CDR1 and CDR2 from the germline V gene are SNHLY and FYNNEI.

Note on this clonotype: A much larger clone sits a single nucleotide away, making a read error possible. V is TRBV11-2 and J is TRBJ2-5, with D maybe TRBD2 (5 bases). Germline assignment: CDR1 SGHAT and CDR2 FQNNGV. This CDR3 has 14 amino acids. This CDR3 reads CASSFNSAQGTQYF. The CDR3 DNA sequence: TGTGCCAGCAGCTTCAATAGCGCTCAAGGGACCCAGTACTTC.